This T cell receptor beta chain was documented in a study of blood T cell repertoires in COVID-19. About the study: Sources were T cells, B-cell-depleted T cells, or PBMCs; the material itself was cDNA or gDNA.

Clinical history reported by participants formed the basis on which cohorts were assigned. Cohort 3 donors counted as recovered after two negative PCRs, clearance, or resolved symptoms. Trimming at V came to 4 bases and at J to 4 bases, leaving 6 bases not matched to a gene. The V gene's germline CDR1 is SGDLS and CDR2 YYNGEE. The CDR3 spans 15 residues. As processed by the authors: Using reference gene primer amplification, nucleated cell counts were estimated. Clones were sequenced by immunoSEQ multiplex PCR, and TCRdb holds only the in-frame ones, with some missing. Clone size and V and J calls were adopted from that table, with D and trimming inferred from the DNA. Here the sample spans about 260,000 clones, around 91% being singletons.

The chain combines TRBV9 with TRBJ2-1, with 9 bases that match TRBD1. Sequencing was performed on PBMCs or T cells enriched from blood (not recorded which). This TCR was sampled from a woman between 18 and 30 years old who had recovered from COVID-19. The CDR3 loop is CASSLDRGKYNEQFF. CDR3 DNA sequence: TGTGCCAGCAGCCTAGACAGGGGGAAATACAATGAGCAGTTCTTC.